Listed here are 8 T cell receptor beta chains from one sample, sequenced in a study of tumor-infiltrating lymphocytes in primary liver carcinoma. TCR beta cDNA came from about 0.55 ug total RNA, primed with a constant-region primer. Libraries for TCR beta were built through three nested multiplex PCR rounds, which together made up a slightly modified ARM-PCR procedure. Both of the initial two PCR rounds ran for roughly 11 cycles and employed TRBV1-TRBV30 forward primers alongside a C-beta reverse primer. TCRdb itself ran the multiplex PCR reads through MiXCR, one entry per CDR3 protein. This sample has fewer than 50,000 distinct CDR3 sequences, with 60% to 80% found just once. Unsorted bulk tissue, roughly 20-32 mg of it, served as the source for co-extraction of RNA and DNA. Sequenced input: tumor-adjacent normal liver tissue. The source is a woman aged 25 to 39 with primary liver carcinoma and hepatitis B virus infection.

The V gene is TRBV29-1, the J gene TRBJ2-2, with 8 nucleotides matching TRBD2. The junction had 7 bases not matched to a gene; V was cut back by 5 bases and J by 5 bases. This CDR3 has 14 residues. Germline loops: CDR1 SQVTM, CDR2 ANQGSEA. For the CDR3, the DNA is TGCAGCGTTTCCTCCGCGGGAGGAACCGGGGAGCTGTTTTTT. Amino acid sequence: CSVSSAGGTGELFF.

V and J are TRBV11-2 and TRBJ2-7, with D hard to call. The germline V gene encodes CDR1 SGHAT and CDR2 FQNNGV. This CDR3 is built from 12 residues. Trimming removed 2 bases from V and 11 bases from J, with 13 bases in between. CDR3: CASSLFTYEKYF. The CDR3 bases are TGTGCCAGCAGCTTATTTACCTACGAAAAGTACTTC.

Notes on this clonotype: This CDR3 is missing its conserved last phenylalanine or tryptophan, likely due to a read error. The limits of the CDR3 on the DNA are not certain, so only TCRdb's listed CDR3 is given. The CDR3: CASSHRGCGSLTDTRYY. The chain carries TRBV11-2 and TRBJ2-3; no check of the table's D call, TRBD2, against the DNA was made. The CDR3 is 17 residues long, ends included. CDR1 is SGHAT and CDR2 is FQNNGV in the germline V gene.

The rearrangement links TRBV2 to TRBJ2-3; possible D gene TRBD2, 6 bases. Between the trimmed V and J ends, which lost 4 bases and 5 bases, there was a span of 16 bases. The CDR3 has 15 amino acids. From germline, CDR1 is SNHLY and CDR2 FYNNEI. CDR3 sequence: CASSVRAGGVDTQYF. In DNA, the CDR3 is TGTGCCAGCAGTGTTCGAGCTGGAGGGGTAGATACGCAGTATTTT.

To note about this clonotype: The junction shows a germline mismatch at one end, possibly a read error. V is TRBV12-3 or TRBV12-4 and J is TRBJ1-4; no firm D call. The length of the CDR3 is 17 residues. The CDR3 sequence is CANSSVDGRSTNEKLFF. The CDR3 DNA follows: TGTGCCAACAGTTCGGTGGACGGTCGTAGTACTAATGAAAAACTGTTTTTT.

This clonotype showed up many times. The V call is TRBV4-1, the J call TRBJ1-1, with D hard to call. Germline V lookup: CDR1 MGHRA, CDR2 YSYEKL. V was trimmed by 3 bases and J by 5 bases, leaving 13 bases between them. This CDR3 comprises 14 residues. CDR3 DNA sequence: TGCGCCAGCAGCCATCCCGGGGAGGGAACTGAAGCTTTCTTT. Encoded protein: CASSHPGEGTEAFF.

This clonotype turned up a few times. Likely a read error: the CDR3 ends without its conserved phenylalanine or tryptophan. The chain carries TRBV28 and TRBJ2-1; D unclear. The CDR3 covers 13 residues. Germline V gene data show CDR1 as MDHEN and CDR2 as SYDVKM. The V gene lost 2 bases and the J gene lost 6 bases, with 8 bases spanning the gap. In DNA, the CDR3 is TGTGCCAGCAGTTTAAGCAGGCTCAATGAGCAGTTCCTC. Residues: CASSLSRLNEQFL.

Comments on this clonotype: The CDR3 does not end in the conserved phenylalanine or tryptophan, so this is likely a read error. This sequence joins TRBV29-1 and TRBJ2-4; unclear D gene. Germline CDR1 SQVTM, CDR2 ANQGSEA. There are 15 residues in the CDR3. This chain's CDR3 is CSVTSQTGLRNTQYY. In DNA, the CDR3 is TGCAGCGTTACATCGCAGACCGGGCTAAGAAACACTCAGTACTAC.